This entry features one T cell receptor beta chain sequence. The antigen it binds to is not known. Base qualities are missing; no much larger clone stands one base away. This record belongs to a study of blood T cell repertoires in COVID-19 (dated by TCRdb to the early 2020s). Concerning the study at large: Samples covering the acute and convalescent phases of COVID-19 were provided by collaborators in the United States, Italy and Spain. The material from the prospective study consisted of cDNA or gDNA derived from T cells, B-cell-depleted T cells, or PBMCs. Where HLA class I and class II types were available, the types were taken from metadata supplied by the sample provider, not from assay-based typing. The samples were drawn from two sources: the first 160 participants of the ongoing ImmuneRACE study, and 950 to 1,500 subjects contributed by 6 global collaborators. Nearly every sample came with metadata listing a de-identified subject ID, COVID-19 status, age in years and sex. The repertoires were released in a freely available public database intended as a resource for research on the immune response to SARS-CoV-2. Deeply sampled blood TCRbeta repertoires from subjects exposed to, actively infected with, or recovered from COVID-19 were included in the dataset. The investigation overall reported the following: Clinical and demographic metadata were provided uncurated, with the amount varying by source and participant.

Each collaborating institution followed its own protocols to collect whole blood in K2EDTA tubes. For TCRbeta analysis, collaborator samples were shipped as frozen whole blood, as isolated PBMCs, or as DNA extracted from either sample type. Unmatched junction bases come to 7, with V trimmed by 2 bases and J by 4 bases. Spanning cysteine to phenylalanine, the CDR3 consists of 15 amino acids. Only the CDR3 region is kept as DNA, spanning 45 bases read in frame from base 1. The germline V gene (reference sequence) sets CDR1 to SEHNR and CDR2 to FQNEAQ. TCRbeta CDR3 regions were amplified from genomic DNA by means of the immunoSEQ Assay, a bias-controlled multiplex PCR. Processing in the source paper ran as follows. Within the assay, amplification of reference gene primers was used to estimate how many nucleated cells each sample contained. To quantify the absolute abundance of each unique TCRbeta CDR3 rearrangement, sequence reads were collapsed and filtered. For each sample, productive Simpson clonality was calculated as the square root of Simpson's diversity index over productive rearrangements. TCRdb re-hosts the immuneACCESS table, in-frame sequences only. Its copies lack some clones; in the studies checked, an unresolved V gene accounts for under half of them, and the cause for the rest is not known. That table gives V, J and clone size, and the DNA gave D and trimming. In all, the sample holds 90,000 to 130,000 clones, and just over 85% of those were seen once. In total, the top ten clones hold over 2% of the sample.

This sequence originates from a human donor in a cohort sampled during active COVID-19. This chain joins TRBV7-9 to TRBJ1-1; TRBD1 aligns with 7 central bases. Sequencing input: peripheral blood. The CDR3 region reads CASSLNQGEGTEAFF. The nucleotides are TGTGCCAGCAGCTTAAATCAGGGGGAAGGCACTGAAGCTTTCTTT.